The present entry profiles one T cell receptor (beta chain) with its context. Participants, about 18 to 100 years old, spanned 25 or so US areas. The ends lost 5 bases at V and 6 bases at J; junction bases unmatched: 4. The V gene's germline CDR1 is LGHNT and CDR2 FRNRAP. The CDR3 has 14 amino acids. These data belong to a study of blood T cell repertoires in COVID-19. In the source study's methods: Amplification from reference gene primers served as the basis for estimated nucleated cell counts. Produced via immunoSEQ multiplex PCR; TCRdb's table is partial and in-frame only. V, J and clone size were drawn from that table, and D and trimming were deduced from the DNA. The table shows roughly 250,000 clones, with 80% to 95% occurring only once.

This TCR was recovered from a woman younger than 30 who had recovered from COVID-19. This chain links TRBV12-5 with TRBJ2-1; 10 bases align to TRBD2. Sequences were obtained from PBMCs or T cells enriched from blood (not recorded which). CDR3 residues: CASGQSGRANEQFF. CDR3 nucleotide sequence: TGTGCTAGTGGTCAAAGCGGGAGGGCCAATGAGCAGTTCTTC.